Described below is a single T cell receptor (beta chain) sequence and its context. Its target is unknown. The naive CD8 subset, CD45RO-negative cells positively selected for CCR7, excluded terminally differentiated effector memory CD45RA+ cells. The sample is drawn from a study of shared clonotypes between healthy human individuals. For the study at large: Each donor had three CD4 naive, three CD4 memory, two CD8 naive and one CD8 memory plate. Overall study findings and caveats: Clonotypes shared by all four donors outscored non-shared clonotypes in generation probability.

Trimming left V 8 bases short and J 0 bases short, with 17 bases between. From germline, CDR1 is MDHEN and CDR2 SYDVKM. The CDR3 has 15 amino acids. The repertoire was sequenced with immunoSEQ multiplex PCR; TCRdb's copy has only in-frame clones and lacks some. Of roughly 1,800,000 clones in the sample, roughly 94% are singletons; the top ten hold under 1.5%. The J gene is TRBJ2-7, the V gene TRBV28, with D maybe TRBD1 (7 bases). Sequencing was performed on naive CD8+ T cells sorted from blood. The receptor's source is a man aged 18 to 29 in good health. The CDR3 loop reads CASRQGGHSSYEQYF. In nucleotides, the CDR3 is TGTGCCAGCCGCCAGGGGGGCCATAGCTCCTACGAGCAGTACTTC.